The 26 T cell receptor beta chains given below trace back to one sample, sequenced in a study of control samples from healthy donors and cancer patients. TCRdb's table, derived via immunoSEQ multiplex PCR, lists solely in-frame clones and lacks some. The sample holds about 140,000 clones; roughly 92% are singletons and the top ten take about 11%. Sequencing input: blood. The receptors derive from a man between 25 and 39 years old in good health.

The V gene is TRBV3-1 (or the pseudogene TRBV3-2), the J gene TRBJ2-7; D remains unclear. V lost 2 bases and J lost 6, with 5 bases in between. The CDR3 contains 11 residues. The V gene's germline CDR1 is LGHDT and CDR2 YNNKEL (reference sequence). As DNA, the CDR3 is TGTGCCAGCAGCCAACTACGCGAGCAGTACTTC. Encoded protein: CASSQLREQYF.

The V call is TRBV5-1, the J call TRBJ2-1, with 13 bases aligning to TRBD2. With 4 bases clipped from V and 15 bases from J, the junction kept 10 bases outside the gene matches. The CDR3 has 14 amino acids. The germline V gene has CDR1 SGHRS and CDR2 YFSETQ. CDR3 region: CASSPGGTSGISFF. In nucleotides, the CDR3 is TGCGCCAGCAGCCCTGGGGGGACTAGCGGGATTTCGTTCTTC.

The rearrangement joins TRBV7-9 to TRBJ2-7; 15 bases fit TRBD2. Germline-derived CDR1 and CDR2 are SEHNR and FQNEAQ (reference sequence). The junction had 9 bases not matched to a gene; V was cut back by 5 bases and J by 4 bases. There are 17 residues in the CDR3. The CDR3 spells CASSQGLAGGFTYEQYF. As DNA, the CDR3 is TGTGCCAGCAGCCAGGGACTAGCGGGAGGATTTACTTACGAGCAGTACTTC. Full variable domain (outside the CDR3, taken from reference TRBV7-9 and TRBJ2-7): DTGVSQNPRHKITKRGQNVTFRCDPISEHNRLYWYRQTLGQGPEFLTYFQNEAQLEKSRLLSDRFSAERPKGSFSTLEIQRTEQGDSAMYLCASSQGLAGGFTYEQYFGPGTRLTVT.

The chain combines TRBV28 with TRBJ2-7, with D perhaps given as TRBD1 or TRBD2 (5 bases each). Trimming cost V 5 bases and J 0 bases, with 14 bases left between them. The CDR3 is made up of 15 amino acids. Germline lookup yields CDR1 MDHEN and CDR2 SYDVKM. The CDR3 DNA reads TGTGCCAGCAGTGGGGACGGTACGAGCTCCTACGAGCAGTACTTC. Amino acids: CASSGDGTSSYEQYF.

In its sample, this clone was seen once. Germline is not matched at one junction end, which may reflect a read error. The V call is TRBV6-5, the J call TRBJ2-5; D gene ambiguous. The CDR3 length is 14 residues. Germline CDR1 is MNHEY and CDR2 is SVGAGI. This CDR3 reads CASSKLGNQDTQYF. CDR3 bases: TGTGCCAGCAGTAAACTGGGGAATCAAGATACCCAGTACTTC.

This chain links TRBV12-3 or TRBV12-4 with TRBJ2-1; D ambiguous. Trimming removed 6 bases at V and 6 bases at J, with 9 bases between. The CDR3 extends over 12 amino acids. In nucleotides, the CDR3 is TGTGCCAGCAGGGCCCGTGGCAATGAGCAGTTCTTC. This gives the protein CASRARGNEQFF.

The genes are TRBV6-5 and TRBJ2-1; 8 positions match TRBD1. CDR1 and CDR2 (germline): MNHEY, SVGAGI. CDR3 length: 15 amino acids. V dropped 2 bases and J dropped 6; count of bases not matched to a gene: 6. CDR3 amino acids: CASSYAGQGSNEQFF. In DNA, the CDR3 is TGTGCCAGCAGTTACGCCGGACAGGGTTCCAATGAGCAGTTCTTC.

The gene calls are TRBV19 and TRBJ1-2; D is undetermined. Trimming took 0 bases from V and 0 from J, leaving 8 bases between them. The CDR3 is 15 residues long. Germline CDR1 and CDR2: LNHDA and SQIVND (reference sequence). CDR3 loop: CASSIELATNYGYTF. CDR3 nucleotides: TGTGCCAGTAGTATAGAATTGGCAACTAACTATGGCTACACCTTC.

This clone was detected a few times. The J gene is TRBJ2-7, the V gene TRBV27, with 7 bases identical to TRBD2. There are 14 residues in the CDR3. Trimming at V came to 5 bases and at J to 2 bases, leaving 6 bases not matched to a gene. Germline CDR1 is MNHEY and CDR2 is SMNVEV (reference sequence). CDR3 in DNA: TGTGCCAGCAGTGCGGGAGACTCTACCTACGAGCAGTACTTC. Amino acids: CASSAGDSTYEQYF.

This chain links TRBV29-1 with TRBJ1-3, with D unclear. The V gene lost 5 bases and the J gene lost 0 bases, with 8 bases spanning the gap. The CDR3 is 13 residues long. Germline CDR1 SQVTM, CDR2 ANQGSEA. The CDR3 bases are TGCAGCGTTCTTCCAGGCTCTGGAAACACCATATATTTT. This sequence encodes CSVLPGSGNTIYF.

This sequence joins TRBV7-9 and TRBJ1-5; 9 bases agree with TRBD1. This CDR3 contains 15 residues. The germline V gene encodes CDR1 SEHNR and CDR2 FQNEAQ (reference sequence). Trimming removed 3 bases from V and 3 bases from J; junction bases left unmatched: 3. CDR3 in DNA: TGTGCCAGCAGCTTTGACAGGGGGGTCAATCAGCCCCAGCATTTT. It encodes CASSFDRGVNQPQHF.

This sequence joins TRBV28 and TRBJ1-6, with 7 bases that match TRBD1. The CDR3 runs to 15 residues. Trimming removed 6 bases from V and 0 bases from J; junction bases left unmatched: 2. The germline gives CDR1 MDHEN, CDR2 SYDVKM. The CDR3 is CASRGQSSYNSPLHF. DNA of the CDR3: TGTGCCAGCAGGGGACAGAGCTCCTATAATTCACCCCTCCACTTT.

This chain uses TRBV28 with TRBJ1-1; D is undetermined. In germline, CDR1 is MDHEN, CDR2 SYDVKM. The CDR3 spans 16 residues. Trimming took 3 bases from V and 0 from J, leaving 14 bases between them. CDR3 amino acids: CASSFLATGMNTEAFF. CDR3 bases: TGTGCCAGCAGTTTCCTCGCGACGGGAATGAACACTGAAGCTTTCTTT. Full variable domain (missing parts from reference TRBV28 and TRBJ1-1): DVKVTQSSRYLVKRTGEKVFLECVQDMDHENMFWYRQDPGLGLRLIYFSYDVKMKEKGDIPEGYSVSREKKERFSLILESASTNQTSMYLCASSFLATGMNTEAFFGQGTRLTVV.

This chain connects TRBV29-1 to TRBJ2-5; weak D call: TRBD2 (6 bases). Germline V lookup: CDR1 SQVTM, CDR2 ANQGSEA. CDR3 length: 13 residues. Deletions cut 7 bases from V and 5 bases from J, with 17 bases between. Here the CDR3 DNA reads TGCAGCGCTGGGTTTAGTAGCGGCGAGACCCAGTACTTC. Encoded protein: CSAGFSSGETQYF. The full variable domain, with the rest looked up from reference TRBV29-1 and TRBJ2-5, is SAVISQKPSRDICQRGTSLTIQCQVDSQVTMMFWYRQQPGQSLTLIATANQGSEATYESGFVIDKFPISRPNLTFSTLTVSNMSPEDSSIYLCSAGFSSGETQYFGPGTRLLVL.

The chain is built from TRBV4-1 and TRBJ1-2; tentatively, D is TRBD1 (6 bases). This CDR3 comprises 13 residues. In germline, CDR1 is MGHRA, CDR2 YSYEKL. The V end lost 5 bases, the J end lost 8 bases, and 15 bases lay between the germline ends. The CDR3 nucleotides read TGCGCCAGCAGCTTCGACAGGTTTGGCGGCTACACCTTC. It yields the protein CASSFDRFGGYTF.

The genes are TRBV18 and TRBJ1-1; D might be TRBD1 (5 bases). Germline loops: CDR1 KGHSH, CDR2 LQKENI. Trimming cost V 3 bases and J 4 bases, with 9 bases left between them. The CDR3 extends over 13 amino acids. The CDR3 DNA reads TGTGCCAGCTCACCGGGGGAGTTCACTGAAGCTTTCTTT. This gives the protein CASSPGEFTEAFF.

The V gene is TRBV27, the J gene TRBJ2-7; D remains unclear. V gave up 6 bases and J gave up 3 bases, with 6 bases separating them. Germline values: CDR1 MNHEY, CDR2 SMNVEV (reference sequence). The CDR3 has 11 residues. For the CDR3, the DNA is TGTGCCAGCAGCAACGGCTACGAGCAGTACTTC. As protein: CASSNGYEQYF.

In this sample, this clone turned up a few times. The chain carries TRBV5-4 and TRBJ2-7; 9 positions agree with TRBD2. J lost 1 base, V lost 4 bases, and 9 bases had no gene match. Germline V gene sequence: CDR1 SGHNT, CDR2 YYREEE (reference sequence). CDR3 length: 16 amino acids. CDR3 sequence (DNA): TGTGCCAGCAGCCGAACCCTAGCGGGGACTTCCTACGAGCAGTACTTC. Protein sequence: CASSRTLAGTSYEQYF.

The chain combines TRBV7-8 with TRBJ1-3; 8 positions agree with TRBD1. This CDR3 is 16 amino acids long. The V gene end was trimmed by 3 bases and the J gene end by 3 bases; junction bases not matched to a gene: 7. The germline V gene has CDR1 SGHVS and CDR2 FQNEAQ. The CDR3 nucleotides are TGTGCCAGCAGCTTTTCGGACAGGGTGGTTGGAAACACCATATATTTT. Encoded protein: CASSFSDRVVGNTIYF.

In regard to this clone: Since the CDR3 does not end with the conserved phenylalanine or tryptophan, this likely comes from a read error. It is unclear where the CDR3 begins or ends on the DNA, so no DNA is shown, and the CDR3 is as TCRdb lists it. The chain joins TRBV6-6 to TRBJ1-2; the table's TRBD1 call for D was not verified on the DNA. From germline, CDR1 is MNHNY and CDR2 SVGAGI (reference sequence). The CDR3 contains 12 residues when both ends are counted. Here the CDR3 reads CASSYGRGPCLL.

V is TRBV9 and J is TRBJ1-1; the D is unclear. The ends were cut back, 3 bases at V and 2 bases at J, with 14 bases in the middle. The CDR3 runs to 15 residues. The germline gives CDR1 SGDLS, CDR2 YYNGEE. The CDR3 loop reads CASSAHVEGNTEAFF. CDR3 DNA: TGTGCCAGCAGCGCCCACGTTGAGGGCAACACTGAAGCTTTCTTT.

The V gene is TRBV4-1, the J gene TRBJ2-1; 7 positions agree with TRBD2. The CDR3 contains 16 residues. V lost 0 bases and J lost 6; bases outside the gene matches: 8. Germline V gene lookup returns CDR1 MGHRA and CDR2 YSYEKL. The CDR3, as DNA: TGCGCCAGCAGCCAAGATCTGGCTAGCGGATCCAATGAGCAGTTCTTC. It codes for CASSQDLASGSNEQFF.

With respect to this clone: The limits of the CDR3 on the DNA are not certain, so only TCRdb's listed CDR3 is given. V and J are TRBV19 and TRBJ2-1; the table's D call, TRBD2, was not checked against the DNA. The CDR3 is 15 residues long, ends included. Germline V lookup: CDR1 LNHDA, CDR2 SQIVND (reference sequence). The CDR3: CASTSGRSSYNEQFF.

This chain joins TRBV4-1 and TRBJ1-3, with D possibly being TRBD1 (5 bases). The V end lost 1 base, the J end lost 1 base, and 11 bases lay between the germline ends. The CDR3 is made up of 16 amino acids. Per the germline V gene, CDR1 is MGHRA and CDR2 is YSYEKL. Here the CDR3 reads CASSQVKGISGNTIYF. CDR3 nucleotides: TGCGCCAGCAGCCAAGTCAAGGGGATATCTGGAAACACCATATATTTT.

V and J are TRBV6-2 or TRBV6-3 and TRBJ2-7, with D possibly TRBD1 on 7 matching bases. The CDR3 consists of 14 residues. CDR1 is MNHEY and CDR2 is SVGEGT in the germline V gene. Trimming shortened V by 2 bases and J by 9 bases, and 17 bases separated the two germline ends. The CDR3 region is CASSYRRDRRAQYF. The CDR3, as DNA: TGTGCCAGCAGTTACCGGAGGGACAGAAGGGCGCAGTACTTC.

This clone was picked up one time. This sequence joins TRBV19 and TRBJ1-1, with D unclear. V was shortened by 3 bases and J by 12 bases, with 11 bases between the two germline ends. The V gene's germline CDR1 is LNHDA and CDR2 SQIVND (reference sequence). This CDR3 comprises 11 residues. CDR3 coding DNA: TGTGCCAGTAGTATGGACCCACCCACTTTCTTT. It is translated as CASSMDPPTFF.